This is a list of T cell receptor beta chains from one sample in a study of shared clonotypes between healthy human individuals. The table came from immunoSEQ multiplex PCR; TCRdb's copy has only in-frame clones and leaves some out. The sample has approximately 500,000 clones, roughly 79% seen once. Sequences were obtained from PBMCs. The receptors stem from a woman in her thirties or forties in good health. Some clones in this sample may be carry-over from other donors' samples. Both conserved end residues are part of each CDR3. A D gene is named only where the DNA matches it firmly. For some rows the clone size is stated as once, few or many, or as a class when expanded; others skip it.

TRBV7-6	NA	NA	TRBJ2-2	TGTGCCAGCAGCGCCAACGCAGGGGCGAGGAACACCGGGGAGCTGTTTTTT	CASSANAGARNTGELFF
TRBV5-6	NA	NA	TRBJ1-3	TGTGCCAGCAGCTTGATTGCCGGGGCCTCTGGAAACACCATATATTTT	CASSLIAGASGNTIYF
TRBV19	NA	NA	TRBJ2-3	TGTGCCAGTAGTATTCAGCGGAGCCCCACAGATACGCAGTATTTT	CASSIQRSPTDTQYF
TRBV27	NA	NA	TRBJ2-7	TGTGCCAGCAGTTTATCGGGTTCCTACGAGCAGTACTTC	CASSLSGSYEQYF
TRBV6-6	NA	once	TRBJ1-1	TGTGCCAGCAGTTACGAACAGTTGAACACTGAAGCTTTCTTT	CASSYEQLNTEAFF
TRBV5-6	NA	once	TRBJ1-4	TGTGCCAGCAGCTTGTTTCAGGGAGACGAAAAACTGTTTTTT	CASSLFQGDEKLFF
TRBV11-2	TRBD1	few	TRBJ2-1	TGTGCCAGCAGCCTGTCAGGGGGTTCACACAATGAGCAGTTCTTC	CASSLSGGSHNEQFF
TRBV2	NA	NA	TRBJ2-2	TGTGCCAGCAGTGCATTATTTCACGGCGGGGAGCTGTTTTTT	CASSALFHGGELFF
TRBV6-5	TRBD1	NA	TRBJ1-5	TGTGCCAGCAGTACAGGGGGGCGGCAGCCCCAGCATTTT	CASSTGGRQPQHF
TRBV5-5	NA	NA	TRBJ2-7	TGTGCCAGCAGCACCTCCGGGCCGCACTACGAGCAGTACTTC	CASSTSGPHYEQYF
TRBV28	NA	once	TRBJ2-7	TGTGCCAGCAGAAGCGCGGGAACCCTCGGCGAGCAGTACTTC	CASRSAGTLGEQYF
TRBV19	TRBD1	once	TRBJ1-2	TGTGCCAGTAGTGTCCGGGACAGGGAAGCTTTTGGCTATGGCTACACCTTC	CASSVRDREAFGYGYTF
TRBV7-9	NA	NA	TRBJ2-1	TGTGCCAGCAGCTTAGATGGGCGAGAGGATGAGCAGTTCTTC	CASSLDGREDEQFF
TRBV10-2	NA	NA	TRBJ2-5	TGCGCCAGCAGTGAGGCCTCCCCTGAAGGGGGGGAGACCCAGTACTTC	CASSEASPEGGETQYF
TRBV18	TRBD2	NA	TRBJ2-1	TGTGCCAGCTCACTTGCCGGGACTAGCGGGAGGCATGAGCAGTTCTTC	CASSLAGTSGRHEQFF
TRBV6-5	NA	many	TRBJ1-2	TGTGCCAGCAGTGGGGGTGGGGGACGTGGCTACACCTTC	CASSGGGGRGYTF
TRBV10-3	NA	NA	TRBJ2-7	TGTGCCATCAGTGTTGGGGCGGGATCTAACGAGCAGTACTTC	CAISVGAGSNEQYF
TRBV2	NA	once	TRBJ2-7	TGTGCCAGCAGCAGGGACCCATACGAGCAGTACTTC	CASSRDPYEQYF
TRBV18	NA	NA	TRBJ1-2	TGTGCCAGCTCACCCCGAGGGACCCTAGTTCTCGACTATGGCTACACCTTC	CASSPRGTLVLDYGYTF
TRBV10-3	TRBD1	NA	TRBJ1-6	TGTGCCATCAGTCCGGGACAGGTGGATTCACCCCTCCACTTT	CAISPGQVDSPLHF
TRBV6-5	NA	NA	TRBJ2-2	TGTGCCAGCAGTGTAAGGCGTGGCACCGGGGAGCTGTTTTTT	CASSVRRGTGELFF
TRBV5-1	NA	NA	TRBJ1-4	TGCGCCAGCAGCTTCGGGGCGGTTAATGAAAAACTGTTTTTT	CASSFGAVNEKLFF
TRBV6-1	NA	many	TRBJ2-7	TGTGCCAGCAGTGAAGTAGGGAGAAACTCCTACGAGCAGTACTTC	CASSEVGRNSYEQYF
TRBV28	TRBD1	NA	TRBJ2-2	TGTGCTCTCAAAGGGGGCAGGGAGCTGTTTTTT	CALKGGRELFF
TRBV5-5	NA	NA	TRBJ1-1	TGTGCCAGCAGCCTGCCCAGGGTGGGTTACACTGAAGCTTTCTTT	CASSLPRVGYTEAFF
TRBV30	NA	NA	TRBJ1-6	TGTGCCTGGAATGGGGGCCGTGATAATTCACCCCTCCACTTT	CAWNGGRDNSPLHF
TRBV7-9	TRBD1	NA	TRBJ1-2	TGTGCCAGCAGCCGACAGGGGGCTGCGTCTGGCTACACCTTC	CASSRQGAASGYTF
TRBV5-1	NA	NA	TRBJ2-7	TGCGCCAGCAAAAAGGGGGGAGTTTGGGACGAGCAGTACTTC	CASKKGGVWDEQYF
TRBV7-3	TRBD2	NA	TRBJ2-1	TGTGCCAGCAGCTCAAGCGGGGCGGCCTACAATGAGCAGTTCTTC	CASSSSGAAYNEQFF
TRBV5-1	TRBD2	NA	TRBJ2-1	TGCGCCAGCAGCTTGGCCTTGACTAGCGGGAGACGGTATGAGCAGTTCTTC	CASSLALTSGRRYEQFF
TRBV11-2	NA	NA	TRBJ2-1	TGTGCCAGCAGCTTTACTAGCAATGCCGGTGAGCAGTTCTTC	CASSFTSNAGEQFF
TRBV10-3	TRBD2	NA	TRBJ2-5	TGTGCCACGCGGACTAGCGGAGCTCAAGAGACCCAGTACTTC	CATRTSGAQETQYF
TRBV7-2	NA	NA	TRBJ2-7	TGTGCCAGCAGCGGGAGACACTCCTACGAGCAGTACTTC	CASSGRHSYEQYF
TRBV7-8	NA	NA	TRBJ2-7	TGTGCCAGCAGCCCACTACAGGTCTCCTACGAGCAGTACTTC	CASSPLQVSYEQYF
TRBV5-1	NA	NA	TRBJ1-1	TGCGCCAGCAGCTCGGGACATGGTGTGAACACTGAAGCTTTCTTT	CASSSGHGVNTEAFF
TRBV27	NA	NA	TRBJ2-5	TGTGCCAGCAGTTCTCGACAGCTTTCCCAAGAGACCCAGTACTTC	CASSSRQLSQETQYF